These 28 T cell receptor beta chains originate from one sample sequenced in a study of blood T cell repertoires in COVID-19. Some clones are missing from TCRdb's copy, which holds only in-frame ones; the method was immunoSEQ multiplex PCR. Found here are over 100,000 clones, around nine tenths of them singletons; the top ten hold 4.3%. Sequencing used peripheral blood. These receptors originate from a man aged 55 to 70 with COVID-19, enrolled during active disease.

The chain combines TRBV3-1 (or the pseudogene TRBV3-2) with TRBJ2-7, with a tentative D call TRBD2 (5 bases). V was clipped by 0 bases and J by 4 bases, with 16 bases between them. The germline CDR1 and CDR2 sequences are LGHDT and YNNKEL (reference sequence). This CDR3 is 16 amino acids long. CDR3 DNA: TGTGCCAGCAGCCAAGACCCCGTGGACTCTAGTTACGAGCAGTACTTC. Its translation: CASSQDPVDSSYEQYF.

This chain links TRBV3-1 (or the pseudogene TRBV3-2) with TRBJ2-7; D unresolved. Trimming cost V 1 base and J 5 bases, with 3 bases left between them. The CDR3 totals 11 residues. Germline CDR1 and CDR2: LGHDT and YNNKEL (reference sequence). As DNA, the CDR3 is TGTGCCAGCAGCCAAGGAGACGAGCAGTACTTC. Translation: CASSQGDEQYF.

The V gene is TRBV18, the J gene TRBJ1-1; the D is unclear. V was shortened by 3 bases and J by 4 bases, with 9 bases between the two germline ends. The CDR3 is 13 residues long. Germline CDR1 is KGHSH and CDR2 is LQKENI. In DNA form, the CDR3 reads TGTGCCAGCTCACCCGGAGCGGGCACTGAAGCTTTCTTT. Translation gives CASSPGAGTEAFF.

The J gene is TRBJ2-5, the V gene TRBV6-5, with 8 bases fitting TRBD1. Germline V gene data show CDR1 as MNHEY and CDR2 as SVGAGI. Trimming at V came to 8 bases and at J to 2 bases, leaving 4 bases not matched to a gene. The CDR3 length is 13 residues. Here the CDR3 DNA reads TGTGCCAGCGAGAGGACAGGGCAAGAGACCCAGTACTTC. Protein: CASERTGQETQYF.

The chain has TRBV7-2 and TRBJ2-2; TRBD2 is a possible D gene (5 bases). The germline V gene encodes CDR1 SGHTA and CDR2 FQGNSA. The CDR3 covers 14 residues. V lost 6 bases and J 4 bases, leaving 12 bases between the germline ends. The CDR3 bases are TGTGCCAGCAGACGGGATGCGGGCACCGGGGAGCTGTTTTTT. Translated, it gives CASRRDAGTGELFF.

The J gene is TRBJ2-5, the V gene TRBV11-1; 7 positions agree with TRBD1. With V trimmed by 4 bases and J by 5 bases, 4 bases remained unmatched. This CDR3 comprises 13 residues. Looked up from germline, CDR1 is SGHAT and CDR2 is FQDESV (reference sequence). CDR3 bases: TGTGCCAGCAGCTACGACAGGGCGGAGACCCAGTACTTC. Protein product: CASSYDRAETQYF.

The chain employs TRBV30 and TRBJ1-1, with TRBD1 matching 8 bases. CDR1 is GTSNPN and CDR2 is SVGIG in the germline V gene (reference sequence). The CDR3 extends over 15 amino acids. The J segment lost 3 bases and the V segment lost 0 bases, leaving 6 bases of the junction unmatched. CDR3: CAWSVGLDRDTEAFF. DNA for the CDR3: TGTGCCTGGAGTGTGGGTTTGGACAGGGACACTGAAGCTTTCTTT.

The chain links TRBV12-3 or TRBV12-4 to TRBJ1-2; D not certain. The CDR3 runs to 11 residues. V lost 8 bases to trimming and J lost 2 bases, with 6 bases between them. The CDR3 DNA follows: TGTGCCAGCGGCACAAACTATGGCTACACCTTC. Residues: CASGTNYGYTF.

The chain has TRBV19 and TRBJ2-7; 8 bases are a match to TRBD1. The CDR3 extends over 14 amino acids. The J segment lost 2 bases and the V segment lost 4 bases, leaving 4 bases of the junction unmatched. Germline V gene data show CDR1 as LNHDA and CDR2 as SQIVND (reference sequence). The DNA of the CDR3 is TGTGCCAGTAGTACACAGGGGGTTGCCTACGAGCAGTACTTC. Protein product: CASSTQGVAYEQYF.

V is TRBV7-6 and J is TRBJ2-1; 11 nucleotides align to TRBD1. This CDR3 region has 16 residues. Germline values: CDR1 SGHVS, CDR2 FNYEAQ. Trimming cost V 8 bases and J 3 bases; bases outside gene matches: 9. The CDR3 loop reads CASGPRTGGLYNEQFF. The CDR3 DNA reads TGTGCCAGCGGACCGCGGACAGGGGGCCTCTACAATGAGCAGTTCTTC.

The V gene is TRBV4-2, the J gene TRBJ2-2; 13 nucleotides match TRBD2. The ends lost 0 bases at V and 6 bases at J; junction bases unmatched: 7. Germline lookup yields CDR1 LGHNA and CDR2 YNFKEQ. The CDR3 loop spans 18 amino acids. In nucleotides, the CDR3 is TGTGCCAGCAGCCAAGAGACTAGCGGGGGGACAGGGGCCGGGGAGCTGTTTTTT. Protein: CASSQETSGGTGAGELFF.

The chain recombines TRBV7-8 with TRBJ2-7; 12 bases agree with TRBD2. The germline V gene has CDR1 SGHVS and CDR2 FQNEAQ. The CDR3 loop spans 14 amino acids. Trimming at V came to 2 bases and at J to 8 bases, leaving 4 bases not matched to a gene. The CDR3 sequence: CASSLMLAGGQQYF. The CDR3 bases are TGTGCCAGCAGCTTAATGCTAGCGGGGGGGCAGCAGTACTTC.

The genes are TRBV13 and TRBJ1-2; TRBD1 matches 7 bases. Per germline, CDR1 PRHDT and CDR2 FYEKMQ (reference sequence). This CDR3 contains 14 residues. The J segment lost 4 bases and the V segment lost 5 bases, leaving 7 bases of the junction unmatched. Written as DNA, the CDR3 is TGTGCCAGCAGCCCCCAGACAGGGTCCTATGGCTACACCTTC. Protein product: CASSPQTGSYGYTF.

The chain recombines TRBV28 with TRBJ1-1; no firm D call. The CDR3 has 15 residues. Trimming took 10 bases from V and 6 from J, leaving 24 bases between them. Germline values: CDR1 MDHEN, CDR2 SYDVKM. CDR3 loop: CATQRAGRSVSEAFF. DNA of the CDR3: TGTGCCACCCAACGAGCGGGCAGGTCGGTTTCTGAAGCTTTCTTT.

This chain joins TRBV27 and TRBJ2-3, with D maybe TRBD2 (6 bases). This CDR3 has 12 residues. Germline values: CDR1 MNHEY, CDR2 SMNVEV (reference sequence). Trimming stripped 5 bases from V and 3 bases from J, with 6 bases between. The CDR3 sequence is CASSRGTDTQYF. CDR3 coding DNA: TGTGCCAGCAGTCGGGGGACAGATACGCAGTATTTT.

This sequence joins TRBV28 and TRBJ1-2; 7 bases agree with TRBD1. Germline V gives CDR1 MDHEN, CDR2 SYDVKM. The CDR3 sequence is 15 residues long. The V and J ends lost 9 bases and 4 bases, in that order; junction bases with no gene match: 14. DNA of the CDR3: TGTGCCAGTTTTAAATTAGGGGGCGCGAGCTATGGCTACACCTTC. Translation gives CASFKLGGASYGYTF.

The J gene is TRBJ2-5, the V gene TRBV18; TRBD1 matches at 10 bases. The germline V gene has CDR1 KGHSH and CDR2 LQKENI. V lost 1 base, J lost 1 base, and 3 bases stayed unmatched. The CDR3 covers 16 residues. The CDR3 protein is CASSPRQGALQETQYF. In DNA form, the CDR3 reads TGTGCCAGCTCACCACGACAGGGGGCGCTCCAAGAGACCCAGTACTTC. Together with reference TRBV18 and TRBJ2-5, the CDR3 gives the full variable domain: NAGVMQNPRHLVRRRGQEARLRCSPMKGHSHVYWYRQLPEEGLKFMVYLQKENIIDESGMPKERFSAEFPKEGPSILRIQQVVRGDSAAYFCASSPRQGALQETQYFGPGTRLLVL.

The gene calls are TRBV14 and TRBJ1-2; perhaps TRBD1 as D (5 bases). Trimming removed 2 bases from V and 8 bases from J, with 15 bases in between. Per germline, CDR1 SGHDN and CDR2 FVKESK. CDR3 length: 14 amino acids. CDR3 in DNA: TGTGCCAGCAGCCAAACGACGGGGGTGGAAGGCTACACCTTC. Its translation: CASSQTTGVEGYTF.

The gene calls are TRBV11-2 and TRBJ2-7, with 7 bases matching TRBD1. This CDR3 has 13 residues. Germline V gene lookup returns CDR1 SGHAT and CDR2 FQNNGV. The junction had 8 bases not matched to a gene; V was cut back by 10 bases and J by 2 bases. CDR3 sequence reads: CANRDSYTYEQYF. The CDR3 coding sequence is TGTGCCAACAGGGACAGTTATACCTACGAGCAGTACTTC.

This clone was found once. The chain joins TRBV6-5 to TRBJ1-1, with 7 bases identical to TRBD1. Trimming took 7 bases from V and 7 from J; bases not matched to a gene: 12. CDR3 length: 14 amino acids. CDR1 and CDR2 from the germline V gene are MNHEY and SVGAGI. The CDR3 DNA reads as TGTGCCAGCACCTATTCTCAGACAGGGTTTGAAGCTTTCTTT. Encoded protein: CASTYSQTGFEAFF.

The chain couples TRBV9 to TRBJ2-2; 8 bases are a match to TRBD1. CDR1 is SGDLS and CDR2 is YYNGEE in the germline V gene. This CDR3 is 16 amino acids long. V lost 0 bases and J lost 5; bases outside the gene matches: 6. This chain's CDR3 is CASSVGWTGLTGELFF. CDR3 bases: TGTGCCAGCAGCGTAGGGTGGACAGGGCTGACCGGGGAGCTGTTTTTT.

This clone was counted a single time. V gene TRBV2 combines with J gene TRBJ1-5, with TRBD1 matching over 8 bases. The ends lost 7 bases at V and 3 bases at J; junction bases unmatched: 8. The CDR3 covers 15 residues. Germline V gene lookup returns CDR1 SNHLY and CDR2 FYNNEI. In DNA, the CDR3 is TGTGCCAGCAACGACCCGGACAGGGACAATCAGCCCCAGCATTTT. Its translation: CASNDPDRDNQPQHF. Supplemented by reference TRBV2 and TRBJ1-5, the full variable domain reads EPEVTQTPSHQVTQMGQEVILRCVPISNHLYFYWYRQILGQKVEFLVSFYNNEISEKSEIFDDQFSVERPDGSNFTLKIRSTKLEDSAMYFCASNDPDRDNQPQHFGDGTRLSIL.

V and J are TRBV6-5 and TRBJ1-1; 7 nucleotides line up with TRBD1. Per the germline V gene, CDR1 is MNHEY and CDR2 is SVGAGI. The CDR3 totals 15 residues. The J segment lost 2 bases and the V segment lost 2 bases, leaving 5 bases of the junction unmatched. CDR3 sequence reads: CASSYQRTGNTEAFF. In DNA, the CDR3 is TGTGCCAGCAGTTACCAGCGGACAGGAAACACTGAAGCTTTCTTT.

The chain joins TRBV5-1 to TRBJ2-7, with 8 bases lining up with TRBD1. The V gene end was trimmed by 2 bases and the J gene end by 2 bases; junction bases not matched to a gene: 3. CDR3 length equals 14 residues. Looked up from germline, CDR1 is SGHRS and CDR2 is YFSETQ. CDR3 coding DNA: TGCGCCAGCAGCTTTGGACAGGGAACCTACGAGCAGTACTTC. It codes for CASSFGQGTYEQYF.

The rearrangement uses TRBV5-1 and TRBJ1-1; D is perhaps TRBD1 (6 bases). The length of the CDR3 is 15 residues. Looked up from germline, CDR1 is SGHRS and CDR2 is YFSETQ. Trimming stripped 2 bases from V and 0 bases from J, with 11 bases between. In DNA form, the CDR3 reads TGCGCCAGCAGCTTACCGGGACAATTGAACACTGAAGCTTTCTTT. Its protein is CASSLPGQLNTEAFF.

This clone was seen just once. The V call is TRBV9, the J call TRBJ2-3; the match to TRBD1 covers 10 bases. Germline-derived CDR1 and CDR2 are SGDLS and YYNGEE. CDR3 length equals 23 residues. V was clipped by 3 bases and J by 3 bases; unmatched bases: 28. The CDR3 DNA reads as TGTGCCAGCAGCGGATGGGGACAGGGGACGGCAGCCGACGTGGTTTTTGGTACAGATACGCAGTATTTT. Translation: CASSGWGQGTAADVVFGTDTQYF. Variable domain in full (rest from reference TRBV9 and TRBJ2-3): DSGVTQTPKHLITATGQRVTLRCSPRSGDLSVYWYQQSLDQGLQFLIQYYNGEERAKGNILERFSAQQFPDLHSELNLSSLELGDSALYFCASSGWGQGTAADVVFGTDTQYFGPGTRLTVL.

This sequence joins TRBV28 and TRBJ1-4; 7 nucleotides align to TRBD1. In germline, CDR1 is MDHEN, CDR2 SYDVKM. The CDR3 runs to 14 residues. V dropped 6 bases and J dropped 4; count of bases not matched to a gene: 5. The CDR3: CASRPGQSNEKLFF. The CDR3 DNA sequence: TGTGCCAGCAGGCCGGGACAGAGTAATGAAAAACTGTTTTTT.

V and J are TRBV5-1 and TRBJ2-7; 8 nucleotides match TRBD2. CDR3 length: 14 amino acids. V lost 4 bases, J lost 0 bases, and 3 bases stayed unmatched. CDR1 and CDR2 (germline): SGHRS, YFSETQ. This chain's CDR3 is CASSPRGVSYEQYF. In DNA form, the CDR3 reads TGCGCCAGCAGCCCGCGGGGGGTCTCCTACGAGCAGTACTTC.